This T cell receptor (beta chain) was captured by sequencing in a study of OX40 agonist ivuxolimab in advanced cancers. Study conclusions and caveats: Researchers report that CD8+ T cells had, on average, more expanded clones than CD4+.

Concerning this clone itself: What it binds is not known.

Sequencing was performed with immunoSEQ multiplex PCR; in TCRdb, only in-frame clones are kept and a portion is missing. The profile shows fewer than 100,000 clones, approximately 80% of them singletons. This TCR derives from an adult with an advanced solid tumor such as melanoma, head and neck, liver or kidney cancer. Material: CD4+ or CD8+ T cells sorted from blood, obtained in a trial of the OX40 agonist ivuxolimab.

The chain's CDR3 is CASSTVTEAFF. CDR3 coding DNA: TGTGCCAGCAGTACAGTAACTGAAGCTTTCTTT. The gene calls are TRBV28 and TRBJ1-1, with unresolved D. This CDR3 contains 11 residues. V lost 5 bases and J 5 bases, leaving 6 bases between the germline ends. Germline assignment: CDR1 MDHEN and CDR2 SYDVKM. Full variable domain (missing parts from reference TRBV28 and TRBJ1-1): DVKVTQSSRYLVKRTGEKVFLECVQDMDHENMFWYRQDPGLGLRLIYFSYDVKMKEKGDIPEGYSVSREKKERFSLILESASTNQTSMYLCASSTVTEAFFGQGTRLTVV.